The 13 T cell receptor beta chains listed next were all sequenced from one sample in a study of T cells in Graves' hyperthyroidism and ophthalmopathy (dated by TCRdb to the late 2010s). Receptor libraries were prepared by multiplex PCR. The sequencer was an Illumina HiSeq 2000. The TCR beta CDR3 regions were amplified from RNA transcripts. A first-round RT-PCR of the TCR CDR3 used the HTBI primer set with the Qiagen OneStep RT-PCR kit. In-frame beta chains were kept once TCRdb had trimmed the public reads at Q25 with fastp and called clones with MiXCR. Rows are combined by CDR3 protein, so each entry shows the most common genes and DNA. Counted in this sample were hundreds of thousands of distinct CDR3 sequences; 16% of them appeared once. The leading ten clones occupy around 30% of the sample. The sample comprised blood. Source of these receptors: a young woman with Graves' ophthalmopathy.

This clonotype showed up just a few times. The V gene is TRBV19, the J gene TRBJ2-2; 8 positions match TRBD2. There are 15 residues in the CDR3. Germline values: CDR1 LNHDA, CDR2 SQIVND (reference sequence). The V and J ends lost 2 bases and 6 bases, in that order; junction bases with no gene match: 5. The CDR3 region is CASSITSGGAGELFF. As DNA, the CDR3 is TGTGCCAGTAGTATAACCAGCGGGGGTGCCGGGGAGCTGTTTTTT. The full variable domain, with the rest looked up from reference TRBV19 and TRBJ2-2, is DGGITQSPKYLFRKEGQNVTLSCEQNLNHDAMYWYRQDPGQGLRLIYYSQIVNDFQKGDIAEGYSVSREKKESFPLTVTSAQKNPTAFYLCASSITSGGAGELFFGEGSRLTVL.

This chain connects TRBV5-1 to TRBJ2-1, with 10 bases matching TRBD2. Germline CDR1 and CDR2: SGHRS and YFSETQ. Unmatched junction bases numbered 6, after V lost 5 bases and J lost 7 bases. This CDR3 contains 14 residues. CDR3 nucleotide sequence: TGCGCCAGCAGGCTAGCGGGAGTTTATAATGAGCAGTTCTTC. It specifies CASRLAGVYNEQFF.

This clonotype has ten or more counts. The chain employs TRBV7-3 and TRBJ2-1; TRBD2 matches at 8 bases. V shed 5 bases and J 5 bases; nucleotides not matched to a gene: 8. The CDR3 has 15 residues. Germline CDR1 SGHTA, CDR2 FQGTGA. The CDR3: CASSVGLADNNEQFF. As DNA, the CDR3 is TGTGCCAGCAGCGTAGGACTAGCAGATAACAATGAGCAGTTCTTC.

This clonotype was recorded at least ten times. The chain carries TRBV7-9 and TRBJ2-5; D may be TRBD2 (6 bases). This CDR3 contains 15 residues. The V end lost 8 bases, the J end lost 6 bases, and 22 bases lay between the germline ends. Germline assignment: CDR1 SEHNR and CDR2 FQNEAQ (reference sequence). CDR3 loop: CASGAGRGSMKTQYF. As DNA, the CDR3 is TGTGCCAGCGGTGCCGGGCGGGGTTCGATGAAGACCCAGTACTTC. Complete variable domain (other parts from reference TRBV7-9 and TRBJ2-5): DTGVSQNPRHKITKRGQNVTFRCDPISEHNRLYWYRQTLGQGPEFLTYFQNEAQLEKSRLLSDRFSAERPKGSFSTLEIQRTEQGDSAMYLCASGAGRGSMKTQYFGPGTRLLVL.

This clonotype has a count of ten or more. This sequence joins TRBV6-1 and TRBJ2-1; TRBD2 matches 10 bases. Germline CDR1 MNHNS, CDR2 SASEGT. The CDR3 consists of 16 residues. J was trimmed by 6 bases and V by 7 bases; bases with no gene match: 12. DNA of the CDR3: TGTGCCAGCATTGAGAGCGGGAGGGCCGTAGTCAATGAGCAGTTCTTC. It specifies CASIESGRAVVNEQFF.

The CDR3 loop is CASSAGTSGADTQYF. In DNA, the CDR3 is TGTGCCAGCAGCGCCGGGACTAGCGGTGCAGATACGCAGTATTTT. J is TRBJ2-3 and V is TRBV2, with TRBD2 identical over 11 bases. After removal of 6 bases from V and 4 bases from J, the junction contained 6 bases not matched to a gene. Germline loops: CDR1 SNHLY, CDR2 FYNNEI. The CDR3 is 15 amino acids.

This clonotype occurred many times. This chain connects TRBV11-2 to TRBJ2-7; 7 bases are a match to TRBD1. In germline, CDR1 is SGHAT, CDR2 FQNNGV. The CDR3 loop spans 16 amino acids. The V and J ends lost 5 bases and 0 bases, in that order; junction bases with no gene match: 10. CDR3 sequence reads: CASSLEPGQSSYEQYF. In DNA, the CDR3 is TGTGCCAGCAGCCTTGAACCGGGACAGTCCTCCTACGAGCAGTACTTC.

This clonotype has a count of ten or more. This chain joins TRBV20-1 and TRBJ2-2, with TRBD1 as a possible D gene (5 bases). Between the trimmed V and J ends, which lost 3 bases and 3 bases, there was a span of 8 bases. This CDR3 has 13 residues. CDR1 and CDR2 from the germline V gene are DFQATT and SNEGSKA (reference sequence). The CDR3 DNA is TGCAGTGCTAGCAGGGTTGACACCGGGGAGCTGTTTTTT. It codes for CSASRVDTGELFF.

The chain uses TRBV7-9 and TRBJ1-1; possible D gene TRBD1, 5 bases. CDR1 and CDR2 from the germline V gene are SEHNR and FQNEAQ (reference sequence). V was clipped by 5 bases and J by 4 bases, with 11 bases between them. This CDR3 is 13 amino acids long. In nucleotides, the CDR3 is TGTGCCAGCAGCCCAGGTGGGGCCACTGAAGCTTTCTTT. It yields the protein CASSPGGATEAFF.

This clonotype was detected many times. CDR3 sequence: CASSPRGTGFETQYF. CDR3 in DNA: TGCGCCAGCAGCCCGAGGGGGACAGGTTTTGAGACCCAGTACTTC. The chain uses TRBV5-1 and TRBJ2-5; 8 bases line up with TRBD1. Germline lookup yields CDR1 SGHRS and CDR2 YFSETQ. This CDR3 has 15 residues. Trimming at V came to 4 bases and at J to 5 bases, leaving 10 bases not matched to a gene.

This clonotype has at least ten counts. This rearrangement joins TRBV7-9 to TRBJ2-2; 8 bases align to TRBD2. Looked up from germline, CDR1 is SEHNR and CDR2 is FQNEAQ (reference sequence). CDR3 length equals 15 residues. Trimming at V came to 5 bases and at J to 6 bases, leaving 8 bases not matched to a gene. DNA for the CDR3: TGTGCCAGCAGCGCGACGGGACTAGAGTCCGGGGAGCTGTTTTTT. It is translated as CASSATGLESGELFF. Full variable domain (rest looked up from reference TRBV7-9 and TRBJ2-2): DTGVSQNPRHKITKRGQNVTFRCDPISEHNRLYWYRQTLGQGPEFLTYFQNEAQLEKSRLLSDRFSAERPKGSFSTLEIQRTEQGDSAMYLCASSATGLESGELFFGEGSRLTVL.

This clonotype was seen at least ten times. J is TRBJ1-1 and V is TRBV2; D perhaps matches TRBD1 (5 bases). This CDR3 is 14 amino acids long. V was trimmed by 5 bases and J by 4 bases, leaving 14 bases between them. Looked up from germline, CDR1 is SNHLY and CDR2 is FYNNEI. For the CDR3, the DNA is TGTGCCAGCAGTTCAGAAGGGACGGGCACTGAAGCTTTCTTT. It yields the protein CASSSEGTGTEAFF. The complete variable domain, with remaining parts taken from reference TRBV2 and TRBJ1-1, reads EPEVTQTPSHQVTQMGQEVILRCVPISNHLYFYWYRQILGQKVEFLVSFYNNEISEKSEIFDDQFSVERPDGSNFTLKIRSTKLEDSAMYFCASSSEGTGTEAFFGQGTRLTVV.

Ten or more counts support this clonotype. The rearrangement links TRBV28 to TRBJ1-2; the D gene is possibly TRBD1 (5 bases). Deletions cut 2 bases from V and 0 bases from J, with 13 bases between. This CDR3 has 16 amino acids. Germline loops: CDR1 MDHEN, CDR2 SYDVKM. The CDR3 DNA follows: TGTGCCAGCAGTTTAGAGGGGCGCCCGACTAACTATGGCTACACCTTC. Amino acid sequence: CASSLEGRPTNYGYTF.